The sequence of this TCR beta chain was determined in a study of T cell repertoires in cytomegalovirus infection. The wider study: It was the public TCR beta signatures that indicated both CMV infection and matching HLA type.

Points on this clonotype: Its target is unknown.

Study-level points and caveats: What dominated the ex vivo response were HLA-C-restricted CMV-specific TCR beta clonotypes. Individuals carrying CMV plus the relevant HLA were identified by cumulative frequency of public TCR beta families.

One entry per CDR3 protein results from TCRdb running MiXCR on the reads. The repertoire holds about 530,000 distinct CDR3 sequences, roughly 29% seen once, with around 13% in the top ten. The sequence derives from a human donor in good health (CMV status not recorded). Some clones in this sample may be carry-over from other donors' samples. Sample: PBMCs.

CDR3 in amino acids: CASSPGIGTAHFYLTDTQYF. The CDR3 nucleotides are TGTGCCAGCAGTCCTGGGATAGGGACAGCGCATTTTTATCTCACAGATACGCAGTATTTT. V usage is TRBV12-3 or TRBV12-4 and J usage is TRBJ2-3, with 7 bases that match TRBD1. This CDR3 comprises 20 residues. Trimming cost V 5 bases and J 2 bases; bases outside gene matches: 22.